This paragraph reports one T cell receptor (beta chain). The target antigen is unknown. This entry belongs to a study of CD8+ T cells in alopecia areata. Study-wide findings and caveats: Whereas mice showed it more clearly, TCR sharing across patients was murkier, possibly because of HLA. Sequenced scalp T cells also include alphabeta T cells resident in normal skin. An increase in clonality over normal scalp was evident in lesional scalp, especially alopecia totalis/universalis.

The V and J ends lost 6 bases and 3 bases, in that order; junction bases with no gene match: 14. Germline CDR1 reads MNHNY; CDR2 reads SVGAGI (reference sequence). This CDR3 is 16 amino acids long. Extraction and reverse transcription of RNA yielded cDNA as the sequencing template. The protocol was immunoSEQ multiplex PCR, while the TCRdb copy is restricted to in-frame clones and leaves out a portion. Of some 180,000 clones listed, approximately 60% are singletons. The researchers isolated CD4+ and CD8+ T cells from PBMCs by sorting. This receptor was taken from a human donor in good health. Sequencing was done on a sample of CD8+ T cells sorted from blood. The gene calls are TRBV6-6 and TRBJ2-7, with 7 bases aligning to TRBD1. The CDR3 nucleotides are TGTGCCAGCAGCCGTCAAGCGACAGGGTGGAACTACGAGCAGTACTTC. Translation: CASSRQATGWNYEQYF.